Given below is one TCR beta chain in context. Its target is unknown. Unique molecular identifiers were in the cDNA, with template-switch universal primer binding. TCRdb ran MiXCR on the 5' RACE reads and lists one entry per CDR3 protein. This table has over 500,000 distinct CDR3 sequences, roughly 21% appearing once. The sample is drawn from a study of identical twins. Trimming removed 4 bases at V and 2 bases at J, with 17 bases between. Germline V lookup: CDR1 DFQATT, CDR2 SNEGSKA (reference sequence). The CDR3 contains 15 residues. Study findings and constraints: Cross-sectional statistical analysis, not tracking of the same donors, underpinned the conclusions.

The sample also formed part of further work on T cells expressing NK-cell markers. That paper notes: Sequenced donors, eight in total, included seven who were HCMV-seropositive and one who was seronegative.

The TCR sequence derives from a woman aged 18-29 years in good health. Sequencing was performed on CD4+ T cells sorted from blood. V and J are TRBV20-1 and TRBJ2-5; either TRBD1 or TRBD2 may supply D (5 bases each). DNA for the CDR3: TGCAGTGCTACCGACACTCGGGGACGTCAAGAGACCCAGTACTTC. It encodes CSATDTRGRQETQYF.